This paragraph reports one T cell receptor (beta chain). Its antigen is not identified. At one of its ends the junction is not consistent with the germline gene, which may arise from a read error. The data derive from a study of cytomegalovirus exposure and HLA in healthy donors. Germline assignment: CDR1 SQVTM and CDR2 ANQGSEA. This CDR3 is built from 13 residues. 13 Jbeta primers and 60 Vbeta primers were used for the PCR. Original processing notes: Approximately 80 million unique TCR beta chains, about 10 million of them shared, were counted by a later analysis. Data came from immunoSEQ multiplex PCR; TCRdb stores just in-frame clones and leaves some out. D and trimming come from the DNA, and the V and J calls and clone size come from that table. The sample has roughly 200,000 clones, over 65% seen once. Study-wide findings and caveats: HLA alleles showed associations with some 17,000 TCR beta sequences in a later analysis, at a 0.05 false discovery rate. Researchers reported that a few CMV-associated chains were confirmed in vitro as CMV antigen-specific. Trimming of TCR beta V- and J-genes showed a link, identified in a later analysis, to a missense DCLRE1C variant.

The gene calls are TRBV29-1 and TRBJ2-5, with 8 nucleotides matching TRBD1. This TCR derives from a woman aged 60-75 years in good health and CMV-seropositive. Sequenced: PBMCs. This CDR3 is CSVGGTGGESQYF. The CDR3 nucleotides are TGCAGCGTTGGGGGAACAGGGGGTGAGAGCCAGTACTTC.